This T cell receptor (beta chain) was sequenced for a study of tumor and adjacent non-tumor tissue in lung cancer. Study information: Patients comprised about eleven adenocarcinoma, a couple of squamous cell carcinoma and 1 small cell lung cancer. Each sample yielded 4 million to 5 million productive TCRbeta reads on average.

The library came from three nested PCR rounds adapted from ARM-PCR protocols. TCRdb re-derived calls from the multiplex PCR reads in MiXCR, one entry per CDR3 protein. This table holds some 68,000 distinct CDR3 sequences, roughly 77% found once. RNA was extracted from bulk tissue without any cell sorting. Distant lung tissue was collected more than 3 cm away from the tumor edge. Chemotherapy-naive patients with new lung cancer underwent thoracic surgery in China, August–November 2014. This clonotype was detected only a few times. What it binds is unknown. Trimming removed 6 bases at V and 10 bases at J, with 22 bases between. The germline V gene encodes CDR1 MNHEY and CDR2 SVGAGI. The CDR3 is made up of 15 amino acids. Study observations and caveats: Normal lung showed higher cumulative top 100 clone frequency than tumor.

This chain uses TRBV6-5 with TRBJ2-1; D is possibly TRBD2 (6 bases). This clonotype was obtained from a man aged 55-75 years with non-small cell lung cancer. Sequences were obtained from distant non-tumor lung tissue. The CDR3 DNA follows: TGTGCCAGCAGGCCACTAGCAAGCTCCTACGACGAGCAGTTCTTC. Its translation is CASRPLASSYDEQFF.